The next 14 T cell receptor beta chains were all read from a single sample in a study of blood T cell repertoires in COVID-19. TCRdb's table, derived via immunoSEQ multiplex PCR, lists solely in-frame clones and lacks some. Found here are about 240,000 clones, about 90% of them singletons; the top ten hold around 2.9%. The material sequenced was peripheral blood. These receptors were obtained from a young woman who had recovered from COVID-19.

The V and J genes are TRBV11-2 and TRBJ2-5; no clear D. This CDR3 has 12 residues. Germline CDR1 reads SGHAT; CDR2 reads FQNNGV. Trimming left V 4 bases short and J 4 bases short, with 7 bases between. CDR3: CASSYSRETQYF. The DNA of the CDR3 is TGTGCCAGCAGCTACAGTAGAGAGACCCAGTACTTC.

The V gene is TRBV6-4, the J gene TRBJ2-3, with a tentative D call TRBD2 (7 bases). Trimming took off 3 bases at V and 4 bases at J, with 14 bases between the two ends. Germline lookup yields CDR1 MRHNA and CDR2 SNTAGT. This CDR3 has 15 amino acids. The CDR3 DNA sequence: TGTGCCAGCAGTGAGAGGGGGGGGGCTTCAGATACGCAGTATTTT. It specifies CASSERGGASDTQYF.

The chain combines TRBV5-4 with TRBJ2-7, with 9 bases aligning to TRBD2. The germline V gene encodes CDR1 SGHNT and CDR2 YYREEE (reference sequence). The CDR3 runs 16 residues. Germline trimming cut 3 bases from V and 0 bases from J; bases unmatched to any gene: 7. CDR3 sequence reads: CASSYLWRGGSYEQYF. CDR3 coding DNA: TGTGCCAGCAGCTACCTTTGGCGGGGGGGCTCCTACGAGCAGTACTTC. Filled out from reference TRBV5-4 and TRBJ2-7, the complete variable domain reads ETGVTQSPTHLIKTRGQQVTLRCSSQSGHNTVSWYQQALGQGPQFIFQYYREEENGRGNFPPRFSGLQFPNYSSELNVNALELDDSALYLCASSYLWRGGSYEQYFGPGTRLTVT.

This chain joins TRBV6-4 and TRBJ2-7, with D possibly matching TRBD1 (6 bases). Germline-derived CDR1 and CDR2 are MRHNA and SNTAGT. Trimming took off 8 bases at V and 6 bases at J, with 29 bases between the two ends. The length of the CDR3 is 17 residues. The CDR3 sequence is CASPGTKTLYSVGEQYF. The DNA for the CDR3 is TGTGCCAGCCCCGGGACAAAGACCCTTTATTCTGTGGGCGAGCAGTACTTC.

About this clone itself: A read error may produce the germline difference seen at one junction end. V and J are TRBV9 and TRBJ2-7; TRBD2 agrees at 7 bases. Germline loops: CDR1 SGDLS, CDR2 YYNGEE. This CDR3 has 10 residues. CDR3 residues: CATHRTRILF. CDR3 DNA: TGTGCCACCCACCGGACTAGAATTCTCTTC. Full variable domain (remainder filled in from reference TRBV9 and TRBJ2-7): DSGVTQTPKHLITATGQRVTLRCSPRSGDLSVYWYQQSLDQGLQFLIQYYNGEERAKGNILERFSAQQFPDLHSELNLSSLELGDSALYFCATHRTRILFGPGTRLTVT.

V and J are TRBV30 and TRBJ2-7; possibly TRBD2 for D (6 bases). The V gene's germline CDR1 is GTSNPN and CDR2 SVGIG (reference sequence). V was pared by 2 bases and J by 1 base, with 9 bases between. This CDR3 is 13 amino acids long. The CDR3 coding sequence is TGTGCCTGGAGTCCGGGGAGGTCCTACGAGCAGTACTTC. This translates into CAWSPGRSYEQYF.

V and J are TRBV15 and TRBJ1-1, with D uncertain. This CDR3 has 13 amino acids. V gave up 0 bases and J gave up 5 bases, with 7 bases separating them. In germline, CDR1 is LNHNV, CDR2 YYDKDF (reference sequence). For the CDR3, the DNA is TGTGCCACCAGCAGAGATTTGAGGACTGAAGCTTTCTTT. It translates to CATSRDLRTEAFF.

V usage is TRBV18 and J usage is TRBJ1-6, with D perhaps TRBD1 (6 bases). Germline loops: CDR1 KGHSH, CDR2 LQKENI. Trimming cost V 4 bases and J 6 bases, with 10 bases left between them. This CDR3 has 14 residues. The CDR3 region has the DNA TGTGCCAGCTCACAGGACAGTTCTAATTCACCCCTCCACTTT. Translating it yields CASSQDSSNSPLHF.

The rearrangement uses TRBV7-3 and TRBJ1-2; 9 nucleotides line up with TRBD1. Germline CDR1 SGHTA, CDR2 FQGTGA. The CDR3 runs to 20 residues. The V gene end was trimmed by 5 bases and the J gene end by 0 bases; junction bases not matched to a gene: 19. Here the CDR3 DNA reads TGTGCCAGCAGCCACATTAAACCGGGACAGGGAAAATCAGCTAACTATGGCTACACCTTC. It encodes CASSHIKPGQGKSANYGYTF.

The genes are TRBV29-1 and TRBJ2-3; D not certain. CDR1 and CDR2 (germline): SQVTM, ANQGSEA. V was trimmed by 6 bases and J by 0 bases, leaving 19 bases between them. The CDR3 totals 16 residues. CDR3 protein: CSVTPPSSGSTDTQYF. The CDR3 nucleotides are TGCAGCGTGACACCCCCCTCGTCAGGAAGCACAGATACGCAGTATTTT.

The CDR3 sequence is CASSYRSPKSLETQYF. The CDR3, as DNA: TGTGCCAGCAGCTATAGGAGCCCCAAGTCGCTGGAGACCCAGTACTTC. V is TRBV7-2 and J is TRBJ2-5; D call uncertain. V dropped 4 bases and J dropped 5 bases, with 20 bases sitting between them. The length of the CDR3 is 16 residues. The germline CDR1 and CDR2 sequences are SGHTA and FQGNSA.

This rearrangement joins TRBV21-1 to TRBJ1-1. TRBV21-1 is annotated as a pseudogene. The length of the CDR3 is 17 residues. Written as DNA, the CDR3 is TGTGCCAGCAGCAATGGGCGGGGGGTTCGTGAGGTCCAGGCAGCTTTCTTT. This gives the protein CASSNGRGVREVQAAFF.

The chain links TRBV7-7 to TRBJ2-2; D is unclear. The germline V gene encodes CDR1 SSHAT and CDR2 FNYEAQ (reference sequence). Trimming left V 5 bases short and J 6 bases short, with 13 bases between. The CDR3 runs 14 residues. The CDR3 DNA follows: TGTGCCAGCAGCCCCCTTCCCCAGGCCGGGGAGCTGTTTTTT. It is translated as CASSPLPQAGELFF.

This clone was detected once. The chain employs TRBV7-9 and TRBJ1-1, with 9 bases aligning to TRBD1. The CDR3 has 13 amino acids. CDR1 SEHNR and CDR2 FQNEAQ come from the germline V gene (reference sequence). V lost 8 bases and J lost 1; bases outside the gene matches: 2. CDR3 sequence (DNA): TGTGCCAGCGCGGGACAGGGGAACACTGAAGCTTTCTTT. It codes for CASAGQGNTEAFF. Supplemented by reference TRBV7-9 and TRBJ1-1, the full variable domain reads DTGVSQNPRHKITKRGQNVTFRCDPISEHNRLYWYRQTLGQGPEFLTYFQNEAQLEKSRLLSDRFSAERPKGSFSTLEIQRTEQGDSAMYLCASAGQGNTEAFFGQGTRLTVV.